This T cell receptor beta chain came from a study of control samples from healthy donors and cancer patients. Here immunoSEQ multiplex PCR was the method, and the copy in TCRdb shows in-frame clones only, minus some. The table records approximately 70,000 clones, roughly 87% of them present only once. What was sequenced was PBMCs. The clonotype was recovered from a man in his 60s with colorectal cancer.

CDR3 bases: TGTGCCAGCAGCCCTACGGGCAGCCCCTCGGGCTACACCTTC. It specifies CASSPTGSPSGYTF. The chain carries TRBV7-3 and TRBJ1-2; no reliable D call. V was shortened by 5 bases and J by 8 bases, with 18 bases between the two germline ends. Germline V gene sequence: CDR1 SGHTA, CDR2 FQGTGA. This CDR3 region has 14 residues.